One sample yielded the 4 T cell receptor beta chains listed below, sequenced in a study of shared clonotypes between healthy human individuals. It was CD45RO-negative cells, positively selected for CCR7, that made up naive CD8 cells, with terminally differentiated effector memory CD45RA+ cells excluded. Sequencing was performed with immunoSEQ multiplex PCR; in TCRdb, only in-frame clones are kept and a portion is missing. The sample includes roughly 2,000,000 clones, approximately 94% of them seen just once. Sequenced: naive CD8+ T cells sorted from blood. The receptors stem from a man younger than 30 in good health.

A word on this clone: Other nucleotide sequences from this sample produce the same CDR3. This chain connects TRBV10-3 to TRBJ2-7; tentatively, D is TRBD1 (6 bases). V was clipped by 2 bases and J by 1 base, with 6 bases between them. The CDR3 has 13 amino acids. Germline assignment: CDR1 ENHRY and CDR2 SYGVKD. The CDR3 coding sequence is TGTGCCATCAGTGAGACAGGGTCCTACGAGCAGTACTTC. Translated: CAISETGSYEQYF.

The chain joins TRBV29-1 to TRBJ2-7; 9 nucleotides match TRBD1. Trimming took 7 bases from V and 6 from J; bases not matched to a gene: 7. CDR3 length: 12 residues. Germline V gene sequence: CDR1 SQVTM, CDR2 ANQGSEA. This CDR3 reads CSAGTGSGEQYF. DNA of the CDR3: TGCAGCGCAGGGACAGGGTCGGGCGAGCAGTACTTC.

This chain joins TRBV2 and TRBJ1-4; D is perhaps TRBD1 (5 bases). Germline V gene lookup returns CDR1 SNHLY and CDR2 FYNNEI. This CDR3 has 16 amino acids. Trimming stripped 4 bases from V and 0 bases from J, with 12 bases between. CDR3 sequence (DNA): TGTGCCAGCAGTGCCCGGGACGGTGCAACTAATGAAAAACTGTTTTTT. Protein sequence: CASSARDGATNEKLFF.

This chain connects TRBV6-5 to TRBJ1-1, with a weak D call TRBD1 (6 bases). Trimming took 2 bases from V and 3 from J, leaving 13 bases between them. The CDR3 runs to 15 residues. Germline V gene lookup returns CDR1 MNHEY and CDR2 SVGAGI. The CDR3 region is CASSYGGGGDTEAFF. The DNA of the CDR3 is TGTGCCAGCAGTTACGGTGGAGGGGGTGACACTGAAGCTTTCTTT.